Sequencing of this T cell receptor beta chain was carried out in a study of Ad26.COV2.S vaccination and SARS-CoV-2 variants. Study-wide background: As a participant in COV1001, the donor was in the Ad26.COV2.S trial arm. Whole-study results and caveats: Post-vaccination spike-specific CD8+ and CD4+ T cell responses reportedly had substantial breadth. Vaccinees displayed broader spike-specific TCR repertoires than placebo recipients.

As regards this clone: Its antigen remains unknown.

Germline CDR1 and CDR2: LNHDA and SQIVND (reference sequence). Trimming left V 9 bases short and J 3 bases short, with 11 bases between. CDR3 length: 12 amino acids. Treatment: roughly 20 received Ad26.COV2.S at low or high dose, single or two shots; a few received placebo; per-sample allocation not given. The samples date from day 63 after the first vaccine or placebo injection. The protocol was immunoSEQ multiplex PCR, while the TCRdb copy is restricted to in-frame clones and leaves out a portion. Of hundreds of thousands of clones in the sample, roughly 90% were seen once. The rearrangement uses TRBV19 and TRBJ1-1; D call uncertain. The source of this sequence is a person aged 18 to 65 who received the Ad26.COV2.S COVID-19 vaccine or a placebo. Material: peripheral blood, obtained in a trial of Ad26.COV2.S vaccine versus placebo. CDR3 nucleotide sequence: TGTGCCAGCCAGGAAGGGTACACTGAAGCTTTCTTT. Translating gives CASQEGYTEAFF.